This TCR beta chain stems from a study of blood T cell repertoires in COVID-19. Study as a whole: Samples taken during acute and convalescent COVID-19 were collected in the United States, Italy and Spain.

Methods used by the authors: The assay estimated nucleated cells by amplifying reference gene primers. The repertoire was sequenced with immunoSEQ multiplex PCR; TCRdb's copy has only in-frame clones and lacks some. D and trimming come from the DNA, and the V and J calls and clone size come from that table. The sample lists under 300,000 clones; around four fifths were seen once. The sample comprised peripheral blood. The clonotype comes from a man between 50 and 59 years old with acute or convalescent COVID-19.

CDR3 loop: CASSPRGAEEETQYF. In DNA form, the CDR3 reads TGCGCCAGCAGCCCGCGGGGGGCCGAGGAAGAGACCCAGTACTTC. This sequence joins TRBV5-1 and TRBJ2-5; 8 nucleotides match TRBD2. From germline, CDR1 is SGHRS and CDR2 YFSETQ. The CDR3 is made up of 15 amino acids. The V gene end was trimmed by 4 bases and the J gene end by 3 bases; junction bases not matched to a gene: 8.